This T cell receptor (beta chain) appears in the sequencing data of a study of cytomegalovirus exposure and HLA in healthy donors. Concerning this clone: Its antigen is as yet unknown.

Overall study results and limits: Per published accounts, TCR beta sequences correctly predicted the HLA-A and HLA-B alleles of most subjects.

V lost 0 bases to trimming and J lost 5 bases, with 11 bases between them. The germline CDR1 and CDR2 sequences are SNHLY and FYNNEI. The CDR3 sequence is 14 residues long. A multiplex PCR was run with 60 Vbeta primers and 13 Jbeta primers. Only in-frame clones appear in the TCRdb table, and some are missing; sequencing was by immunoSEQ multiplex PCR. The sample has about 200,000 clones, 70% seen once. The sequence derives from a man between 35 and 55 years old in good health and CMV-seropositive. V is TRBV2 and J is TRBJ2-7; D is perhaps TRBD1 (5 bases). The sample taken for sequencing was PBMCs. The CDR3 region is CASSEAPTAHEQYF. CDR3 bases: TGTGCCAGCAGTGAAGCGCCGACAGCCCACGAGCAGTACTTC.